This T cell receptor (beta chain) was sequenced for a study of T cell responses to AZD1222 COVID-19 vaccine. Study background: Researchers grouped second doses given at about 4 or about 12 weeks into one pool.

Trimming shortened V by 0 bases and J by 1 base, and 10 bases separated the two germline ends. The CDR3 length is 16 residues. Per germline, CDR1 LGHDT and CDR2 YNNKEL (reference sequence). The protocol was immunoSEQ multiplex PCR, while the TCRdb copy is restricted to in-frame clones and leaves out a portion. The sample contains some 160,000 clones, 85% to 95% of which appear only once. Broader study findings: Donors in the cohort were predominantly white British and more often female, and clonal diversity was possibly underestimated. After two AZD1222 doses, spike-specific TCR breadth and depth rose versus day 0. The study found vaccine-associated CD4 TCRs spanning spike, dominant at 160-218 and 743-854.

In regard to this clone: Antigen unknown.

The gene calls are TRBV3-1 (or the pseudogene TRBV3-2) and TRBJ1-5, with D unresolved. This TCR came from an adult in good health. The source material was peripheral blood, sampled on day 0 of AZD1222 vaccination. The CDR3 DNA sequence: TGTGCCAGCAGCCAAGATCGTGAGAGGAGCAATCAGCCCCAGCATTTT. This codes for CASSQDRERSNQPQHF.